A single sample is the source of the 28 T cell receptor beta chains below, sequenced in a study of response to subunit inactivated influenza vaccine. Using its own MiXCR run on the RT-PCR reads, TCRdb lists one record per CDR3 protein. The sample includes hundreds of thousands of distinct CDR3 sequences, 6% to 9% of them seen just once. Sequenced material: PBMCs from blood, taken around 25 months after vaccination. Receptors were obtained from a man between 45 and 75 years old who received an inactivated influenza vaccine.

This clonotype showed up many times. This chain connects TRBV6-5 to TRBJ2-7; D tentatively fits TRBD1 or TRBD2 (5 bases each). CDR1 MNHEY and CDR2 SVGAGI come from the germline V gene. This CDR3 is built from 16 residues. Trimming stripped 0 bases from V and 6 bases from J, with 18 bases between. CDR3 coding DNA: TGTGCCAGCAGTTACTCGATGCTCTCAGGGAGCGGCGAGCAGTACTTC. This codes for CASSYSMLSGSGEQYF.

This clonotype came up many times. The rearrangement joins TRBV10-2 to TRBJ1-1; 9 bases match TRBD1. The CDR3 is made up of 14 amino acids. V was clipped by 6 bases and J by 2 bases; unmatched bases: 4. Germline lookup yields CDR1 WSHSY and CDR2 SAAADI. The CDR3 spells CASRPQGANTEAFF. The CDR3 nucleotides are TGCGCCAGCAGACCACAGGGGGCCAACACTGAAGCTTTCTTT.

V is TRBV7-9 and J is TRBJ2-7, with 9 bases aligning to TRBD2. CDR3 length equals 15 residues. Germline CDR1 is SEHNR and CDR2 is FQNEAQ (reference sequence). V trimming: 4 bases; J trimming: 6 bases; junction bases outside the gene matches: 10. In DNA, the CDR3 is TGTGCCAGCAGCTATAGCGGGAGCTCTAGCTTCGAGCAGTACTTC. This sequence encodes CASSYSGSSSFEQYF.

There are many counts of this clonotype. This rearrangement joins TRBV13 to TRBJ2-7; D remains unclear. Trimming stripped 0 bases from V and 3 bases from J, with 6 bases between. The CDR3 contains 13 residues. Germline lookup yields CDR1 PRHDT and CDR2 FYEKMQ (reference sequence). The CDR3, as DNA: TGTGCCAGCAGCTTAGGACTGGACTACGAGCAGTACTTC. The encoded protein is CASSLGLDYEQYF.

This clonotype has at least ten counts. The V gene is TRBV7-9, the J gene TRBJ2-1, with a weak D call TRBD2 (6 bases). The ends were cut back, 4 bases at V and 3 bases at J, with 10 bases in the middle. Germline V lookup: CDR1 SEHNR, CDR2 FQNEAQ (reference sequence). The CDR3 is 14 residues long. The CDR3 reads CASSSSTSYNEQFF. CDR3 nucleotide sequence: TGTGCCAGCAGCTCATCGACTAGCTACAATGAGCAGTTCTTC.

The chain joins TRBV3-1 to TRBJ2-7; D gene ambiguous. Germline CDR1 LGHDT, CDR2 YNNKEL (reference sequence). The ends were cut back, 5 bases at V and 5 bases at J, with 19 bases in the middle. The length of the CDR3 is 15 residues. This CDR3 reads CASSKQAPWTHEQYF. The CDR3 nucleotides read TGTGCCAGCAGCAAGCAGGCGCCTTGGACCCACGAGCAGTACTTC.

This clonotype appeared a few times. V usage is TRBV11-1 and J usage is TRBJ2-4; D is unresolved. This CDR3 contains 15 residues. V gave up 1 base and J gave up 6 bases, with 13 bases separating them. Per the germline V gene, CDR1 is SGHAT and CDR2 is FQDESV (reference sequence). The CDR3 loop reads CASSLGGLGSNIQYF. DNA of the CDR3: TGTGCCAGCAGCTTAGGCGGTCTTGGCTCAAACATTCAGTACTTC.

This clonotype occurred many times. The chain has TRBV6-2 or TRBV6-3 and TRBJ2-7, with a possible D match to TRBD2 (5 bases). The V end was cut by 2 bases, the J end by 3 bases, with 11 bases between. The CDR3 loop spans 14 amino acids. The V gene's germline CDR1 is MNHEY and CDR2 SVGEGT. The CDR3 here is CASSYPGGDYEQYF. The CDR3 region has the DNA TGTGCCAGCAGTTACCCAGGAGGAGACTACGAGCAGTACTTC.

This clonotype was seen ten or more times. The chain employs TRBV4-1 and TRBJ2-2; possible D gene TRBD2, 6 bases. CDR1 and CDR2 from the germline V gene are MGHRA and YSYEKL. This CDR3 is 15 amino acids long. Trimming pared 2 bases from V and 6 bases from J, leaving 13 bases between. The CDR3 coding sequence is TGCGCCAGCAGCCAAAAATTGTGGGAGGCCGGGGAGCTGTTTTTT. Translated, it gives CASSQKLWEAGELFF.

This clonotype was seen ten or more times. The CDR3 nucleotides read TGCGCCAGCAGCACGACTAGCGGGAGAGGCGGCTCCTACAATGAGCAGTTCTTC. Amino acid sequence: CASSTTSGRGGSYNEQFF. V and J are TRBV5-1 and TRBJ2-1, with 12 bases identical to TRBD2. The germline gives CDR1 SGHRS, CDR2 YFSETQ. V shed 4 bases and J 0 bases; nucleotides not matched to a gene: 8. CDR3 length equals 18 residues.

This clonotype was observed many times. The chain is built from TRBV27 and TRBJ2-3, with 10 bases lining up with TRBD2. With V trimmed by 10 bases and J by 6 bases, 16 bases remained unmatched. Germline assignment: CDR1 MNHEY and CDR2 SMNVEV (reference sequence). The CDR3 has 16 residues. Here the CDR3 reads CAIPTIEAGGGDTQYF. In nucleotides, the CDR3 is TGTGCCATCCCGACGATCGAAGCGGGAGGGGGGGATACGCAGTATTTT.

The chain uses TRBV5-1 and TRBJ2-5; no clear D. The germline gives CDR1 SGHRS, CDR2 YFSETQ. Trimming stripped 5 bases from V and 2 bases from J, with 7 bases between. The CDR3 runs to 12 residues. The CDR3 here is CASSWRQETQYF. In DNA, the CDR3 is TGCGCCAGCAGTTGGCGGCAAGAGACCCAGTACTTC.

This clonotype was found many times. The chain recombines TRBV6-2 or TRBV6-3 with TRBJ2-7; TRBD1 is a possible D gene (6 bases). Germline V CDR1 and CDR2: MNHEY, SVGEGT. Trimming removed 6 bases from V and 6 bases from J, with 9 bases in between. The CDR3 has 11 residues. Written as DNA, the CDR3 is TGTGCCAGCAGAGCCAGGGGCGAGCAGTACTTC. It yields the protein CASRARGEQYF.

This clonotype was counted at least ten times. The chain has TRBV5-1 and TRBJ2-5, with D tentatively TRBD1 (5 bases). Trimming removed 0 bases at V and 5 bases at J, with 8 bases between. CDR1 SGHRS and CDR2 YFSETQ come from the germline V gene. The CDR3 runs 13 residues. The CDR3 reads CASSLGNRETQYF. In DNA, the CDR3 is TGCGCCAGCAGCTTGGGGAACAGGGAGACCCAGTACTTC.

This clonotype was counted at least ten times. The rearrangement links TRBV7-8 to TRBJ2-5; 12 bases map to TRBD2. J lost 6 bases, V lost 4 bases, and 6 bases had no gene match. The CDR3 runs 15 residues. Germline assignment: CDR1 SGHVS and CDR2 FQNEAQ. The CDR3 here is CASSWRLAGAQTQYF. DNA for the CDR3: TGTGCCAGCAGCTGGAGACTAGCGGGGGCTCAGACCCAGTACTTC.

This clonotype was counted only a few times. This rearrangement joins TRBV6-5 to TRBJ1-5; a weak D match, TRBD1 (5 bases). The length of the CDR3 is 14 residues. Between the trimmed V and J ends, which lost 4 bases and 3 bases, there was a span of 10 bases. Germline values: CDR1 MNHEY, CDR2 SVGAGI. CDR3 amino acids: CASSFRGHNQPQHF. The CDR3 DNA follows: TGTGCCAGCAGTTTCCGGGGCCACAATCAGCCCCAGCATTTT.

The sample holds a few counts of this clonotype. The V call is TRBV4-3, the J call TRBJ1-6; 9 bases match TRBD1. Germline V CDR1 and CDR2: LGHNA, YSLEER. With V trimmed by 2 bases and J by 10 bases, 18 bases remained unmatched. The CDR3 totals 19 residues. CDR3 nucleotide sequence: TGCGCCAGCAGCCAAAGGGACAGGGCCGAAACTACGGGGGGCTCACCCCTCCACTTT. Translating it yields CASSQRDRAETTGGSPLHF.

This clonotype was found many times. The rearrangement links TRBV12-3 or TRBV12-4 to TRBJ2-5; 12 positions agree with TRBD2. After removal of 6 bases from V and 3 bases from J, the junction contained 5 bases not matched to a gene. The CDR3 has 15 residues. The CDR3: CASSSTSGGKETQYF. For the CDR3, the DNA is TGTGCCAGCAGCTCGACTAGCGGGGGTAAAGAGACCCAGTACTTC.

This clonotype occurred a few times. The chain employs TRBV6-5 and TRBJ2-1; D tentatively fits TRBD1 or TRBD2 (5 bases each). The CDR3 is 15 residues long. V was pared by 0 bases and J by 2 bases, with 8 bases between. The germline V gene encodes CDR1 MNHEY and CDR2 SVGAGI. Here the CDR3 reads CASSYSLGAYNEQFF. CDR3 nucleotides: TGTGCCAGCAGTTACTCGTTGGGGGCCTACAATGAGCAGTTCTTC.

This clonotype was counted at least ten times. The chain is built from TRBV6-2 or TRBV6-3 and TRBJ2-7, with 9 bases lining up with TRBD1. The J segment lost 6 bases and the V segment lost 6 bases, leaving 21 bases of the junction unmatched. This CDR3 is built from 18 residues. Germline CDR1 and CDR2: MNHEY and SVGEGT. The chain's CDR3 is CASSPHSGTGLEGGEQYF. As DNA, the CDR3 is TGTGCCAGCAGCCCTCATTCCGGGACAGGGCTAGAAGGGGGCGAGCAGTACTTC.

This clonotype has more than one count but fewer than ten. The CDR3 sequence is CASSVDRSSYEQYF. CDR3 in DNA: TGTGCCAGCAGCGTCGACAGGAGCTCCTACGAGCAGTACTTC. The chain carries TRBV12-3 or TRBV12-4 and TRBJ2-7; perhaps TRBD1 as D (6 bases). The CDR3 is 14 amino acids. The V gene lost 6 bases and the J gene lost 0 bases, with 12 bases spanning the gap.

A few counts support this clonotype. The rearrangement uses TRBV28 and TRBJ1-1, with a possible D match to TRBD1 (5 bases). From germline, CDR1 is MDHEN and CDR2 SYDVKM. CDR3 length: 15 residues. CDR3 DNA sequence: TGTGCAACACGTGTGGGGCGGTGGAAGAACACTGAAGCTTTCTTT. This sequence encodes CATRVGRWKNTEAFF.

This clonotype was picked up many times. The gene calls are TRBV5-1 and TRBJ2-3, with D possibly being TRBD1 (5 bases). Germline V gene data show CDR1 as SGHRS and CDR2 as YFSETQ. The V and J ends lost 5 bases and 2 bases respectively, with 15 bases between them. The CDR3 sequence is 15 residues long. The CDR3 loop reads CASRFDAGNTDTQYF. CDR3 nucleotides: TGCGCCAGCAGATTTGATGCAGGGAACACAGATACGCAGTATTTT.

In this sample, this clonotype turned up a few times. This chain connects TRBV30 to TRBJ1-5; D call uncertain. Germline CDR1 GTSNPN, CDR2 SVGIG (reference sequence). V shed 2 bases and J shed 2 bases, with 7 bases lying between them. The CDR3 is 13 residues long. This CDR3 reads CAWSLQGNQPQHF. Written as DNA, the CDR3 is TGTGCCTGGAGTTTACAAGGCAATCAGCCCCAGCATTTT. Variable domain in full (rest from reference TRBV30 and TRBJ1-5): SQTIHQWPATLVQPVGSPLSLECTVEGTSNPNLYWYRQAAGRGLQLLFYSVGIGQISSEVPQNLSASRPQDRQFILSSKKLLLSDSGFYLCAWSLQGNQPQHFGDGTRLSIL.

V and J are TRBV15 and TRBJ2-2, with TRBD1 as a possible D gene (5 bases). Germline CDR1 and CDR2: LNHNV and YYDKDF (reference sequence). The length of the CDR3 is 16 residues. Trimming stripped 4 bases from V and 0 bases from J, with 12 bases between. CDR3 amino acids: CATSTWGRANTGELFF. CDR3 nucleotide sequence: TGTGCCACCAGCACCTGGGGCAGAGCGAACACCGGGGAGCTGTTTTTT.

This clonotype was picked up many times. The chain has TRBV7-2 and TRBJ1-1; D is ambiguous. V was cut by 1 base and J by 1 base, with 10 bases left in between. Germline V gene sequence: CDR1 SGHTA, CDR2 FQGNSA. The CDR3 spans 15 residues. In nucleotides, the CDR3 is TGTGCCAGCAGCTTAGTTCCGAGAACGAACACTGAAGCTTTCTTT. Its protein is CASSLVPRTNTEAFF.

This chain joins TRBV27 and TRBJ2-2, with 12 positions matching TRBD2. The CDR3 consists of 17 residues. The germline V gene has CDR1 MNHEY and CDR2 SMNVEV (reference sequence). V lost 5 bases to trimming and J lost 0 bases; unmatched junction nucleotides: 4. CDR3 residues: CASSRLAGETNTGELFF. CDR3 DNA sequence: TGTGCCAGCAGTAGACTAGCGGGAGAGACGAACACCGGGGAGCTGTTTTTT.

V is TRBV6-2 or TRBV6-3 and J is TRBJ2-6, with a possible D match to TRBD1 (5 bases). V gave up 5 bases and J gave up 4 bases, with 21 bases separating them. Germline lookup yields CDR1 MNHEY and CDR2 SVGEGT. The CDR3 has 18 residues. CDR3 nucleotides: TGTGCCAGCAGTCCTGTGAGTCAGGGCGCCCGAGGGGCCAACGTCCTGACTTTC. The encoded protein is CASSPVSQGARGANVLTF.